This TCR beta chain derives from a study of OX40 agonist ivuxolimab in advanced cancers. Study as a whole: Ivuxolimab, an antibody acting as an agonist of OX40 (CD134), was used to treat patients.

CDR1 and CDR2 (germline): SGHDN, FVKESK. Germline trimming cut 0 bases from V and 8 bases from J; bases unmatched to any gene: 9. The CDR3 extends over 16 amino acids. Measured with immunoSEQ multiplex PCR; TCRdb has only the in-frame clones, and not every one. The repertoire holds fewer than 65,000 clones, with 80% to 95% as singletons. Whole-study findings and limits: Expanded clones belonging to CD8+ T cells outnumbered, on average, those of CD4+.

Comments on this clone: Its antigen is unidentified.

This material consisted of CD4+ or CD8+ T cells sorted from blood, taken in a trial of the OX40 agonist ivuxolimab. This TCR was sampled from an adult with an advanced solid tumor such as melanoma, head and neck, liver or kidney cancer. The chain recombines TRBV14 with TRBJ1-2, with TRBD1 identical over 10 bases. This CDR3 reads CASSQEWDRGIEGYTF. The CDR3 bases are TGTGCCAGCAGCCAAGAGTGGGACAGGGGCATCGAGGGCTACACCTTC.